This is a list of T cell receptor beta chains from one sample in a study of T cells in Graves' hyperthyroidism and ophthalmopathy. TCRdb re-called the multiplex PCR reads with MiXCR, one entry per CDR3 protein. Found here are more than 650,000 distinct CDR3 sequences, 12% to 15% of them singletons; the top ten hold roughly a tenth. The sample consisted of blood. The receptors come from a woman aged 18-29 years with Graves' hyperthyroidism. CDR3s include the opening cysteine and the closing phenylalanine or tryptophan. Fields, in order: CDR3 DNA, CDR3 protein, V gene, J gene, clone size, CDR3 length, D gene. A D gene is named only where the DNA matches it firmly. Size is stated for part of the rows, as once, few or many counts, or as a class when the clone is expanded.

TGCAGTGCTAGAGGACTAGCGGGAGGGCCCCTGTCTTCCTACAATGAGCAGTTCTTC,CSARGLAGGPLSSYNEQFF,TRBV20-1,TRBJ2-1,few,19,TRBD2
TGTGCCAGCAGCCTAGGAGGGGAATATAATTCACCCCTCCACTTT,CASSLGGEYNSPLHF,TRBV3-1,TRBJ1-6,few,15,-
TGTGCCAGCAGTTACGGGACAGTTCGCTCGGGGGCTTTCTTT,CASSYGTVRSGAFF,TRBV6-5,TRBJ1-1,many,14,TRBD1
TGTGCCAGCAGCTTAGGACAGGGGGCCAGGGAGACCCAGTACTTC,CASSLGQGARETQYF,TRBV7-9,TRBJ2-5,many,15,TRBD1
TGTGCCAGCAGCTTAGGGGGAAGACAGGAGACTAACGGAAGCTCCTACAATGAGCAGTTCTTC,CASSLGGRQETNGSSYNEQFF,TRBV11-1,TRBJ2-1,many,21,-
TGTGCCAGCAGCTTAGGGGCAGGGGTATTCCCCTACGAGCAGTACTTC,CASSLGAGVFPYEQYF,TRBV11-2,TRBJ2-7,few,16,-
TGTGCCAGCAGCTCTCGACTAGCGCCTTACGAGCAGTACTTC,CASSSRLAPYEQYF,TRBV7-9,TRBJ2-7,-,14,TRBD2
TGCGCCAGCAGCCAAGATAACTATGCCTACAATGAGCAGTTCTTC,CASSQDNYAYNEQFF,TRBV4-3,TRBJ2-1,few,15,-
TGCGCCACGACAGGGGAGAACACTGAAGCTTTCTTT,CATTGENTEAFF,TRBV5-1,TRBJ1-1,-,12,TRBD1
TGTGCCTGGAGTGGGGTCATTTCTGGCGGCCATGAGCAGTTCTTC,CAWSGVISGGHEQFF,TRBV30,TRBJ2-1,once,15,-
TGTGCCAGCAGCTGGCGGGTTCTGGCTGGAAACACCATATATTTT,CASSWRVLAGNTIYF,TRBV5-6,TRBJ1-3,-,15,-
TGTGCCAGCAGCTTCTACGGGGAGAGGGATGAGCAGTTCTTC,CASSFYGERDEQFF,TRBV7-9,TRBJ2-1,many,14,-
TGCAGTGCCTCGGACAGGATAATACCTGGAAACACCATATATTTT,CSASDRIIPGNTIYF,TRBV20-1,TRBJ1-3,few,15,TRBD1
TGTGCCAGCAGCCAAGGGGCAGGGATAGATACGCAGTATTTT,CASSQGAGIDTQYF,TRBV3-1,TRBJ2-3,-,14,-
TGTGCCAGCAGTCAAATGAGGGGACAGGGGAAGTACGAGCAGTACTTC,CASSQMRGQGKYEQYF,TRBV12-3/TRBV12-4,TRBJ2-7,-,16,TRBD1
TGTGCCAGCAGCTCGGGGACTAGCGGGAGGTTGTCCTACGAGCAGTACTTC,CASSSGTSGRLSYEQYF,TRBV7-2,TRBJ2-7,-,17,TRBD2
TGCAGTGCTAGACGGGACGGGTCCTACGAGCAGTACTTC,CSARRDGSYEQYF,TRBV20-1,TRBJ2-7,many,13,-
TGCGCCAGCAGCGGGAGCGGGATAATGAACACCGGGGAGCTGTTTTTT,CASSGSGIMNTGELFF,TRBV5-1,TRBJ2-2,many,16,TRBD2
TGCAGCGGCCTCTCAGGGGCCTCTCAGTACGAGCAGTACTTC,CSGLSGASQYEQYF,TRBV29-1,TRBJ2-7,few,14,-
TGTGCCAGCACCTCCCAGGGTTCCTCCTACGAGCAGTACTTC,CASTSQGSSYEQYF,TRBV28,TRBJ2-7,many,14,-
TGTGCCTGGAGTGACCTCGGGGGCCCCCTTGGCTACACCTTC,CAWSDLGGPLGYTF,TRBV30,TRBJ1-2,many,14,-
TGTGCCACCAGTGATTTTCGGGGACAGGGCCATGAGCAGTTCTTC,CATSDFRGQGHEQFF,TRBV24-1,TRBJ2-1,few,15,TRBD1
TGCGCCAGCAGCCAAGTAGCGGGTGAAGTAGATACGCAGTATTTT,CASSQVAGEVDTQYF,TRBV4-3,TRBJ2-3,many,15,TRBD2